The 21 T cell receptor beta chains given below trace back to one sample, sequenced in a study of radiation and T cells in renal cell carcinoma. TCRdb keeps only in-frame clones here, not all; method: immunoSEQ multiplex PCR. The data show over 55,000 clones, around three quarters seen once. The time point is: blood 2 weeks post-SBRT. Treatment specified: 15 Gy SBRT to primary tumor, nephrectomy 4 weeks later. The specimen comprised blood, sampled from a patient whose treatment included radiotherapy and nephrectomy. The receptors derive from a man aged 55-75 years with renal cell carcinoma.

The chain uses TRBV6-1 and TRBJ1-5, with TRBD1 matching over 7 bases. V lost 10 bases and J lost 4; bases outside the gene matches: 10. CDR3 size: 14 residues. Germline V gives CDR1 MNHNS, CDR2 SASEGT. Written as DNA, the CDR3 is TGTGCCACAAGTACAGGGGTGAGAAATCAGCCCCAGCATTTT. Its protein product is CATSTGVRNQPQHF.

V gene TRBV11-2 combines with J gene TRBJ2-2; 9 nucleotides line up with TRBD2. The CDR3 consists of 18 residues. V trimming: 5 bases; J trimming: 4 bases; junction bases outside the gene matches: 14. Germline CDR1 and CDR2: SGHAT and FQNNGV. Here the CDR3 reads CASSATRSGTSTTGELFF. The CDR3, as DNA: TGTGCCAGCAGCGCGACCCGTTCCGGGACTAGCACCACCGGGGAGCTGTTTTTT.

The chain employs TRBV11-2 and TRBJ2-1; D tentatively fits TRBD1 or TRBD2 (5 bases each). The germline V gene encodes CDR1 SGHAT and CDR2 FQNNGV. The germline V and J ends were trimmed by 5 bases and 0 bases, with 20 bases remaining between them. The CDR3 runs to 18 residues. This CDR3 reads CASSKGPGTLSSYNEQFF. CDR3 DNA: TGTGCCAGCAGCAAAGGACCCGGGACCCTGAGCTCCTACAATGAGCAGTTCTTC.

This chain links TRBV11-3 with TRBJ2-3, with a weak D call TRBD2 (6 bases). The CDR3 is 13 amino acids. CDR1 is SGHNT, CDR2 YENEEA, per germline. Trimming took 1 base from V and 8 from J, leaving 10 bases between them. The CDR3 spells CASSLVGGGTQYF. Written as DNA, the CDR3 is TGTGCCAGCAGCTTAGTGGGAGGTGGTACGCAGTATTTT. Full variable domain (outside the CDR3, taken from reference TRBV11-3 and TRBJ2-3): EAGVVQSPRYKIIEKKQPVAFWCNPISGHNTLYWYLQNLGQGPELLIRYENEEAVDDSQLPKDRFSAERLKGVDSTLKIQPAELGDSAVYLCASSLVGGGTQYFGPGTRLTVL.

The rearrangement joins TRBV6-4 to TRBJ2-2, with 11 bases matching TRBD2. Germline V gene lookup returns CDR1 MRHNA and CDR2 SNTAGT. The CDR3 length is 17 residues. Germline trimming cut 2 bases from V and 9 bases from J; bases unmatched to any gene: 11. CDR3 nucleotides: TGTGCCAGCAGTGACACCGACTTAGCGGGAGGGCTCCGGGAGCTGTTTTTT. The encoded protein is CASSDTDLAGGLRELFF.

The CDR3 nucleotides are TGTGCCTGGAGTGTACCCCCCAAGAGGGGGACAGGGAGACAGCCCCAGCATTTT. This gives the protein CAWSVPPKRGTGRQPQHF. The rearrangement links TRBV30 to TRBJ1-5; 9 positions agree with TRBD1. The length of the CDR3 is 18 residues. J was trimmed by 7 bases and V by 0 bases; bases with no gene match: 16. Germline CDR1 reads GTSNPN; CDR2 reads SVGIG (reference sequence). Supplemented by reference TRBV30 and TRBJ1-5, the full variable domain reads SQTIHQWPATLVQPVGSPLSLECTVEGTSNPNLYWYRQAAGRGLQLLFYSVGIGQISSEVPQNLSASRPQDRQFILSSKKLLLSDSGFYLCAWSVPPKRGTGRQPQHFGDGTRLSIL.

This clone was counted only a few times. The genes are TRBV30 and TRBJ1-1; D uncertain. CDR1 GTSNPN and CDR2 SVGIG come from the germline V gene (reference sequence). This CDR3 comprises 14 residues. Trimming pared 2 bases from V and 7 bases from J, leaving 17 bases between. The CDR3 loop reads CAWSPVHENYEAFF. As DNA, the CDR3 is TGTGCCTGGAGTCCCGTACACGAAAACTATGAAGCTTTCTTT.

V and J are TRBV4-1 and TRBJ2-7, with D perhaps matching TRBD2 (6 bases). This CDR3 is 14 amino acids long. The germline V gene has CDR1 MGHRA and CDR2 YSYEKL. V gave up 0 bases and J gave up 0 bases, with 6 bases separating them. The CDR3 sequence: CASSQDGGSYEQYV. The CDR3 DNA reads TGCGCCAGCAGCCAAGACGGGGGCTCCTACGAGCAGTACGTC.

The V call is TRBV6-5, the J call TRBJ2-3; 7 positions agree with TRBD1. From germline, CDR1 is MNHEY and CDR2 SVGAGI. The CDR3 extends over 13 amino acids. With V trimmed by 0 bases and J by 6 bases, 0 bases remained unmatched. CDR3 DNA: TGTGCCAGCAGTTACTCGACAGGGGATACGCAGTATTTT. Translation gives CASSYSTGDTQYF.

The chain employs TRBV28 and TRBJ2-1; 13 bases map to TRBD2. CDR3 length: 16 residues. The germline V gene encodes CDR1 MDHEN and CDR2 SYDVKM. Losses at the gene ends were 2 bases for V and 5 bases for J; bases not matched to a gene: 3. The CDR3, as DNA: TGTGCCAGCAGTTTAGCGGGACTAGCGGGAAACAATGAGCAGTTCTTC. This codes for CASSLAGLAGNNEQFF.

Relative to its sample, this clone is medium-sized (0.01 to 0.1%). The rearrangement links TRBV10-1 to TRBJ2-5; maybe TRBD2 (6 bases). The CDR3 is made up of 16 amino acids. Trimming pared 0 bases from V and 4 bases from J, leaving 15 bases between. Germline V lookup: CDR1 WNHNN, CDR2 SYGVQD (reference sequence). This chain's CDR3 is CASSESTMSGAETQYF. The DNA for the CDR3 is TGCGCCAGCAGTGAGTCGACGATGTCGGGAGCAGAGACCCAGTACTTC.

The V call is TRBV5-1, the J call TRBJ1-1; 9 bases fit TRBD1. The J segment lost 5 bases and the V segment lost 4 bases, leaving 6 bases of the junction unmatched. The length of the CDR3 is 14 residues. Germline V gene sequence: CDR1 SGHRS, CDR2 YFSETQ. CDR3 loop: CASSARTGDTEAFF. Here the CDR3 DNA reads TGCGCCAGCAGCGCCCGGACAGGGGATACTGAAGCTTTCTTT. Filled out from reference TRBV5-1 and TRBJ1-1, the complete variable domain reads KAGVTQTPRYLIKTRGQQVTLSCSPISGHRSVSWYQQTPGQGLQFLFEYFSETQRNKGNFPGRFSGRQFSNSRSEMNVSTLELGDSALYLCASSARTGDTEAFFGQGTRLTVV.

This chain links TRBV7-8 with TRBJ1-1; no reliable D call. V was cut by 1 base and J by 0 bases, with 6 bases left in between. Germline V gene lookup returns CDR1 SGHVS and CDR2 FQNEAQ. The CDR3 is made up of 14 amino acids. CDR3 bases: TGTGCCAGCAGCTTAGGTCAGGTGAACACTGAAGCTTTCTTT. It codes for CASSLGQVNTEAFF.

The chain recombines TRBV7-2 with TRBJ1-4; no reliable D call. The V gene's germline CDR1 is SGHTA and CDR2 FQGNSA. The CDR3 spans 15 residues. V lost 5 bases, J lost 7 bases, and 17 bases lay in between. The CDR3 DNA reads TGTGCCAGCAGCGTAGTGACGGGCCTAGGTGAAAAACTGTTTTTT. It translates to CASSVVTGLGEKLFF. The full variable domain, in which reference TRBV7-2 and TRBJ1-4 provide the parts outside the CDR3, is GAGVSQSPSNKVTEKGKDVELRCDPISGHTALYWYRQSLGQGLEFLIYFQGNSAPDKSGLPSDRFSAERTGGSVSTLTIQRTQQEDSAVYLCASSVVTGLGEKLFFGSGTQLSVL.

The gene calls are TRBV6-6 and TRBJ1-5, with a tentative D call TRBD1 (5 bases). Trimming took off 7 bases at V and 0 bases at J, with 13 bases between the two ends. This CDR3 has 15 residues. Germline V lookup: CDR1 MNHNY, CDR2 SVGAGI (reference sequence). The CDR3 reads CASNPGGDSNQPQHF. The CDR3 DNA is TGTGCCAGCAATCCCGGGGGAGATAGCAATCAGCCCCAGCATTTT.

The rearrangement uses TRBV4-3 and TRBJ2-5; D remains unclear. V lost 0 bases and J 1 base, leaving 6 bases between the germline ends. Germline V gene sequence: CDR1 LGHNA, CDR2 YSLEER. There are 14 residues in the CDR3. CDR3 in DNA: TGCGCCAGCAGCCAAGACGGGCGCCAAGAGACCCAGTACTTC. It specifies CASSQDGRQETQYF.

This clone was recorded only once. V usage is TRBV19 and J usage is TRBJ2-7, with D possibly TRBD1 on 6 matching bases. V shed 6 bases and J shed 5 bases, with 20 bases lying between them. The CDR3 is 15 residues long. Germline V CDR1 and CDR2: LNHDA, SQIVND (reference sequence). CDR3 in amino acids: CASRLTGPGRDEQYF. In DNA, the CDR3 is TGTGCCAGTAGACTAACAGGGCCGGGCCGGGACGAGCAGTACTTC.

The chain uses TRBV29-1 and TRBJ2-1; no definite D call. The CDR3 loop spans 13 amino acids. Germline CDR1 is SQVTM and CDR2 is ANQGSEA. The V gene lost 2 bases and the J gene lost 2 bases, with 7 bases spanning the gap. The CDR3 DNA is TGCAGCGTTGAAAAGGGCACCTACAATGAGCAGTTCTTC. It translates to CSVEKGTYNEQFF.

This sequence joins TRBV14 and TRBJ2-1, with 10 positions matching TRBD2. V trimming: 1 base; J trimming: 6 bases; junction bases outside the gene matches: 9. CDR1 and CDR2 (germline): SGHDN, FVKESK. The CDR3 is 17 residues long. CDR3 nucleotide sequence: TGTGCCAGCAGCCAAGTAGGTAGCGGGAGGCCCAGCAATGAGCAGTTCTTC. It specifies CASSQVGSGRPSNEQFF.

CDR3 protein: CASPVLAGGSGANVLTF. In DNA form, the CDR3 reads TGTGCCTCCCCGGTCCTAGCGGGAGGATCTGGGGCCAACGTCCTGACTTTC. The chain uses TRBV30 and TRBJ2-6, with 11 bases fitting TRBD2. The CDR3 has 17 residues. J gave up 1 base and V 7 bases, and 9 bases lay outside the gene matches. Germline loops: CDR1 GTSNPN, CDR2 SVGIG (reference sequence).

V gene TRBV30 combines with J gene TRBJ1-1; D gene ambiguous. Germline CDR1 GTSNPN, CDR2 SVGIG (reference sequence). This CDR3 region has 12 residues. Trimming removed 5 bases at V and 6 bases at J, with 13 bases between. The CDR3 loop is CAWGRTLAEAFF. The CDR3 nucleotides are TGTGCCTGGGGAAGGACCCTTGCTGAAGCTTTCTTT.